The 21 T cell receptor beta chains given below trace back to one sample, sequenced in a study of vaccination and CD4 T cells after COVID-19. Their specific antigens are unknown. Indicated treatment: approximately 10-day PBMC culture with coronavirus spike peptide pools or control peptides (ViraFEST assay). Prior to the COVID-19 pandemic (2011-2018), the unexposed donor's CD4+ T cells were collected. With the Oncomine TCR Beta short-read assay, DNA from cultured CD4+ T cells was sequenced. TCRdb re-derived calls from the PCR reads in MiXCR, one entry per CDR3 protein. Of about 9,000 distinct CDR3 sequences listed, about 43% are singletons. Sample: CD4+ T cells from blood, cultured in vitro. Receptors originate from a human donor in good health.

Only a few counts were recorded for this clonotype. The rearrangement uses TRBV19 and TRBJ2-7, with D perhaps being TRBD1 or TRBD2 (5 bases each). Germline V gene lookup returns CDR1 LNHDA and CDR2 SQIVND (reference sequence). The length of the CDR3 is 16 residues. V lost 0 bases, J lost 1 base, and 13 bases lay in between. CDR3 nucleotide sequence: TGTGCCAGTAGTATAGAGGGGACGAGCAAATCCTACGAGCAGTACTTC. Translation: CASSIEGTSKSYEQYF.

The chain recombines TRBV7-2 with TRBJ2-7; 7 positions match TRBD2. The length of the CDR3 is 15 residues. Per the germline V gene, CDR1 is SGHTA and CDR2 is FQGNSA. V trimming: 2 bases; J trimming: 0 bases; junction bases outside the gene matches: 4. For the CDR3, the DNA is TGTGCCAGCAGCTTACTAGCGGCAAGCTCCTACGAGCAGTACTTC. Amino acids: CASSLLAASSYEQYF. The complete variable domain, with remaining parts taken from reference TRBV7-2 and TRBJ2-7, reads GAGVSQSPSNKVTEKGKDVELRCDPISGHTALYWYRQSLGQGLEFLIYFQGNSAPDKSGLPSDRFSAERTGGSVSTLTIQRTQQEDSAVYLCASSLLAASSYEQYFGPGTRLTVT.

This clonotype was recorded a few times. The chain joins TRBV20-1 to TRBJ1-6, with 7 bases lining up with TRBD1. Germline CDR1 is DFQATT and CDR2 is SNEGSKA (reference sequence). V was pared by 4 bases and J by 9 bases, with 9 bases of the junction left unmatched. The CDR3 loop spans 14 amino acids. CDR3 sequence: CSATPGTVSSPLHF. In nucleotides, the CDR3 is TGCAGTGCTACCCCCGGGACAGTGAGTTCACCCCTCCACTTT.

CDR3 nucleotides: TGTGCCAGCAGCTTGTCCCCGCACAATGAGCAGTTCTTC. Its protein is CASSLSPHNEQFF. The V call is TRBV5-4, the J call TRBJ2-1; D is unclear. The CDR3 is 13 amino acids. Trimming shortened V by 1 base and J by 5 bases, and 7 bases separated the two germline ends. Germline CDR1 and CDR2: SGHNT and YYREEE (reference sequence).

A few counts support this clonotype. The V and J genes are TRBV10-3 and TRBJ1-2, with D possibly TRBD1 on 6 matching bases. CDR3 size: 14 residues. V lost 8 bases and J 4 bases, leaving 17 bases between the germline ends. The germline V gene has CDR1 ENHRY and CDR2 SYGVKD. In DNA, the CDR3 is TGTGCCATCCGCGACGAGGGGGGGCTCTATGGCTACACCTTC. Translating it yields CAIRDEGGLYGYTF.

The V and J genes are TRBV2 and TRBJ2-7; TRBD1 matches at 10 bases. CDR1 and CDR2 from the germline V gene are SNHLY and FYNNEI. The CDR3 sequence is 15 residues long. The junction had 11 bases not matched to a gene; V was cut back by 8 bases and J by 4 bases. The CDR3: CASRDRGLPQYEQYF. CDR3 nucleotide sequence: TGTGCCAGCCGCGACAGGGGGCTACCACAGTACGAGCAGTACTTC.

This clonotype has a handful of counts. The CDR3 region has the DNA TGTGCCAGCAGTTACTCCCCCGAGGGTTTTCTGAACACTGAAGCTTTCTTT. Translated, it gives CASSYSPEGFLNTEAFF. This chain uses TRBV6-5 with TRBJ1-1; D ambiguous. V gave up 0 bases and J gave up 0 bases, with 14 bases separating them. The CDR3 extends over 17 amino acids. Looked up from germline, CDR1 is MNHEY and CDR2 is SVGAGI.

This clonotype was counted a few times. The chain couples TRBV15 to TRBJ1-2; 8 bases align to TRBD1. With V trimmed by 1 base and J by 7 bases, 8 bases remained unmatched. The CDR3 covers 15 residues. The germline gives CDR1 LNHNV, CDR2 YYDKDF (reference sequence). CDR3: CATSRAGTGEGGYTF. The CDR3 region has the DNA TGTGCCACCAGCAGAGCTGGGACAGGAGAGGGTGGCTACACCTTC.

CDR3 nucleotides: TGTGCCAGCAGTTACTCGAGACCGCCGAATGAGCAGTTCTTC. Its translation is CASSYSRPPNEQFF. The J gene is TRBJ2-1, the V gene TRBV6-5, with D uncertain. V was pared by 0 bases and J by 7 bases, with 10 bases between. Germline CDR1 MNHEY, CDR2 SVGAGI. The CDR3 is 14 amino acids.

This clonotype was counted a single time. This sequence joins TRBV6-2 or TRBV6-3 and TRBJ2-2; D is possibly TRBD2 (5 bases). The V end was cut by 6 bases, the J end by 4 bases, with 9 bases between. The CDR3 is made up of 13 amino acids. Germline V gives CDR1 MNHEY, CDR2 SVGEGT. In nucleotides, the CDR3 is TGTGCCAGCAGGGGAGCGAGCACCGGGGAGCTGTTTTTT. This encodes CASRGASTGELFF.

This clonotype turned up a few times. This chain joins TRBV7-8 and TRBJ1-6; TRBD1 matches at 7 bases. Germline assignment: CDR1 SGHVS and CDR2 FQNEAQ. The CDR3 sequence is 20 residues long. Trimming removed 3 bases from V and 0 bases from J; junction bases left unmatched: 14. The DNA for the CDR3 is TGTGCCAGCAGCTTCAGAACAGAGGGGGCTCCGAGCTCCTATAATTCACCCCTCCACTTT. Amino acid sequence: CASSFRTEGAPSSYNSPLHF.

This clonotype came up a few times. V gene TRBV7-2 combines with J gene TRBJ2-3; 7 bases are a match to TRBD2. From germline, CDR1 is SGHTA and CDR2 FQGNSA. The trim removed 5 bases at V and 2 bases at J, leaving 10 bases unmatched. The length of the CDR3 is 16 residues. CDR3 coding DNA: TGTGCCAGCAGCCCGCGGAGCGGGGTAGACACAGATACGCAGTATTTT. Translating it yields CASSPRSGVDTDTQYF.

CDR3 in DNA: TGTGCCAGTAGTATAGGGGACGGACGAAATCAGCCCCAGCATTTT. Its translation is CASSIGDGRNQPQHF. The chain has TRBV19 and TRBJ1-5; TRBD1 might be the D (5 bases). Germline CDR1 reads LNHDA; CDR2 reads SQIVND (reference sequence). Trimming pared 1 base from V and 4 bases from J, leaving 11 bases between. The CDR3 has 15 residues.

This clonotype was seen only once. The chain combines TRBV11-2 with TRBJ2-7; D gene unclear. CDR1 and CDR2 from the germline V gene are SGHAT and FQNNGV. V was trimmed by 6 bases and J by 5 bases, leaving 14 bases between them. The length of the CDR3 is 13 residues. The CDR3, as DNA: TGTGCCAGCAGGACCTGGACCGGCAACGAGCAGTACTTC. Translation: CASRTWTGNEQYF.

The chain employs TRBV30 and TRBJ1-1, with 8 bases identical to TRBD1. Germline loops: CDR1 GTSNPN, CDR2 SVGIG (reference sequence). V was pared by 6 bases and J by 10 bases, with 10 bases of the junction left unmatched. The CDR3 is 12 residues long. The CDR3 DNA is TGTGCCTGTCTCGACAGGGGCGGAAGAGCTTTCTTT. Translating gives CACLDRGGRAFF.

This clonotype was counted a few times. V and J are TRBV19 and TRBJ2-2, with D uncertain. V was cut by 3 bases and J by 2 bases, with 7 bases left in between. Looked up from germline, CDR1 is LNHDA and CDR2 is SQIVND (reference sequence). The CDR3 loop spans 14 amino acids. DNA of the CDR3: TGTGCCAGTAGTATCGCTAGAAACACCGGGGAGCTGTTTTTT. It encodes CASSIARNTGELFF.

The CDR3 loop is CASSLSTSGRRVETQYF. The CDR3 DNA is TGCGCCAGCAGCTTGTCCACTAGCGGGAGGAGGGTAGAGACCCAGTACTTC. This chain connects TRBV5-1 to TRBJ2-5; 12 nucleotides line up with TRBD2. Germline CDR1 is SGHRS and CDR2 is YFSETQ. The CDR3 has 17 amino acids. The V segment lost 1 base and the J segment 4 bases; nucleotides outside the gene matches: 8.

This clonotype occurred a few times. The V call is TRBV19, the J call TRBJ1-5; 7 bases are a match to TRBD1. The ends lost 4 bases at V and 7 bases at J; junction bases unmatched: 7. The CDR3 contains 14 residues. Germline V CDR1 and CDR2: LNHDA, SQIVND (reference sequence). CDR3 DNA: TGTGCCAGTAGTAACACAGGGGCCGCCCAGCCCCAGCATTTT. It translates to CASSNTGAAQPQHF. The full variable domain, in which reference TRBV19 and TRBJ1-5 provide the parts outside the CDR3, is DGGITQSPKYLFRKEGQNVTLSCEQNLNHDAMYWYRQDPGQGLRLIYYSQIVNDFQKGDIAEGYSVSREKKESFPLTVTSAQKNPTAFYLCASSNTGAAQPQHFGDGTRLSIL.

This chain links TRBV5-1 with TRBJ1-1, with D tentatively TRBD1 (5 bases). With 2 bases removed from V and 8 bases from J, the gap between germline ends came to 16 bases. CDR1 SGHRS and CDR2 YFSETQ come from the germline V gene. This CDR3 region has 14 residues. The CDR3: CASSLGEDTREAFF. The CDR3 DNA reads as TGCGCCAGCAGCTTAGGAGAGGACACCCGGGAAGCTTTCTTT.

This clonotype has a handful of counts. The CDR3: CAIGRRRDGYTF. CDR3 DNA: TGTGCCATCGGTCGCAGGAGGGATGGCTACACCTTC. This sequence joins TRBV14 and TRBJ1-2; D uncertain. The V and J ends lost 10 bases and 6 bases respectively, with 15 bases between them. The length of the CDR3 is 12 residues. Germline loops: CDR1 SGHDN, CDR2 FVKESK.

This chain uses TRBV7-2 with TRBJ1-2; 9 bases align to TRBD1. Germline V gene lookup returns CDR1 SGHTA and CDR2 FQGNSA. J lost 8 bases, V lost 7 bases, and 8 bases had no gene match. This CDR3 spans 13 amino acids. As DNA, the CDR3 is TGTGCCAGCACCGGACAGGGGAGTGGGGGCTACACCTTC. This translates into CASTGQGSGGYTF.